What follows is one TCR beta chain and its context. The antigen remains unidentified. This entry is derived from a study of T cells after yellow fever vaccination. Study-wide points: Among primary-vaccination clones, most reappeared after the booster, at just under 98% for CD4 and 88% for CD8. Among all clonotypes, a small share was observed in both CD4 and CD8 compartments.

TCR cDNA, made by 5'RACE template switching, carried an added universal primer site and UMIs. TCRdb re-derived calls from the 5' RACE reads in MiXCR, one entry per CDR3 protein. The data hold around 600,000 distinct CDR3 sequences, with 12% observed a single time. Sequenced here: PBMCs, sampled on the day of the yellow fever booster vaccination. The source of this sequence is a man aged 30 to 45 who received the YFV17D yellow fever vaccine.

The chain's CDR3 is CASSFLLAGGLETQYF. CDR3 coding DNA: TGCGCCAGCAGCTTCCTACTAGCGGGAGGGTTGGAGACCCAGTACTTC. This chain connects TRBV5-1 to TRBJ2-5, with TRBD2 matching over 13 bases. The germline CDR1 and CDR2 sequences are SGHRS and YFSETQ. V dropped 2 bases and J dropped 5; count of bases not matched to a gene: 6. The CDR3 loop spans 16 amino acids.